This TCR beta chain was found in a study of CD8+CD57+ T cells in acquired aplastic anemia. Study-level background: Quantities of DNA derived from sorted CD4+ and CD8+ cells averaged 3.2 ug.

Study conclusions and caveats: Overlapping CD8+ CDR3 repertoires of patients and controls contained roughly 29 shared sequences.

Trimming removed 2 bases from V and 4 bases from J, with 8 bases in between. The CDR3 extends over 14 amino acids. As regards this clonotype: Its antigen is still unknown.

CD8+CD57+ cell expansion, shown by flow cytometry, had occurred in the patients selected for sequencing. Profiling of TCR beta VDJ combinations and CDR3 sequences used genomic DNA as template. TCRdb analysed the reads with MiXCR anew, one entry per CDR3 protein. The data hold around 210,000 distinct CDR3 sequences, with 55% to 65% observed a single time. The TCR comes from a human donor with aplastic anemia. This sequence joins TRBV12-3 or TRBV12-4 and TRBJ2-2, with D hard to call. Material for sequencing was sorted CD4+, CD8+, or CD8+CD57+ T cells (not recorded which) from PBMCs. CDR3: CASSLQRGTGELFF. CDR3 DNA: TGTGCCAGCAGTTTACAACGAGGCACCGGGGAGCTGTTTTTT.